The clone carrying this T cell receptor (beta chain) has more than one count but fewer than ten. This CDR3 has 17 amino acids. In germline, CDR1 is DFQATT, CDR2 SNEGSKA (reference sequence). V trimming: 0 bases; J trimming: 0 bases; junction bases outside the gene matches: 6. The data derive from a study of early T cells in non-severe SARS-CoV-2 infection. About the study: Sequencing of bulk RNA from unsorted whole blood was done, without chain pairing.

Individual cDNA molecules received unique molecular identifiers. TCRdb reanalysed the 5' RACE reads using MiXCR and keeps one entry per CDR3 protein. The table shows some 56,000 distinct CDR3 sequences, with less than 15% occurring only once. This TCR derives from an adult who was a healthcare worker with PCR-confirmed SARS-CoV-2 infection or an uninfected control (not recorded which). Sequencing was performed on whole blood, taken at baseline. The chain has TRBV20-1 and TRBJ2-3; 10 positions match TRBD2. The CDR3 DNA reads as TGCAGTGCTAGAGATGACGGACTAGCGGTTAGCACAGATACGCAGTATTTT. This translates into CSARDDGLAVSTDTQYF.